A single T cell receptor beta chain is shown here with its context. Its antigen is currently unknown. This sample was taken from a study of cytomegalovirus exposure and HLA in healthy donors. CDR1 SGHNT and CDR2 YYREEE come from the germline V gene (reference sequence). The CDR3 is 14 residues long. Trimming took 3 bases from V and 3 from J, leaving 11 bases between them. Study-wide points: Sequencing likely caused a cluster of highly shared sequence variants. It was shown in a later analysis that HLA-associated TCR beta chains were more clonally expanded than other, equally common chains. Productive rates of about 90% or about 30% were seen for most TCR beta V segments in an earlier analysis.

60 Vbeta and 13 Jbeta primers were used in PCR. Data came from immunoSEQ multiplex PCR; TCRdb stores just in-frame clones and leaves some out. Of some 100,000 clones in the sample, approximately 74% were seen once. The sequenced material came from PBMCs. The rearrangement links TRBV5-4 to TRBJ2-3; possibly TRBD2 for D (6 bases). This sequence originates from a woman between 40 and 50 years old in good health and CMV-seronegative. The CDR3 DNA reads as TGTGCCAGCAGCTCCCCACGGGGGACAGATACGCAGTATTTT. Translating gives CASSSPRGTDTQYF.